This T cell receptor (beta chain) was recorded in a study of T cell therapy after organ transplantation. Study-level points and caveats: Endogenous clonotypes not in therapy products appeared after therapy alongside transferred ones.

The time point was: 20-29 weeks after completion of therapy. The method was immunoSEQ multiplex PCR; TCRdb's version includes in-frame clones alone and lacks a portion of them. The sample includes about 20,000 clones, 84% of them seen just once. A note on this clone: No antigen is known for it.

The CDR3 spans 14 residues. Germline V gene data show CDR1 as SGHDT and CDR2 as YYEEEE. Trimming stripped 2 bases from V and 0 bases from J, with 6 bases between. Sequenced material: CD8+ T cells from blood, taken after autologous CMV-specific T cell therapy. This clonotype originated in a human patient who had received a solid organ transplant and had CMV disease. The graft donor may have contributed some T cells. The chain joins TRBV5-6 to TRBJ1-5; no clear D gene. The CDR3: CASSFSDSNQPQHF. CDR3 sequence (DNA): TGTGCCAGCAGCTTCAGTGATAGCAATCAGCCCCAGCATTTT.